A single sample is the source of the 9 T cell receptor beta chains below, sequenced in a study of human T cells and chemical hapten exposure. The study extracted total RNA from unfractionated whole blood. TCRdb re-called the 5' RACE reads with MiXCR, one entry per CDR3 protein. The sample lists 130,000 or so distinct CDR3 sequences, 3.5% to 5% seen once, with about 1.3% in the top ten. The origin of the receptors is a female donor in good health.

There are many counts of this clonotype. The chain carries TRBV7-2 and TRBJ1-3; D uncertain. Trimming shortened V by 7 bases and J by 4 bases, and 17 bases separated the two germline ends. The germline CDR1 and CDR2 sequences are SGHTA and FQGNSA. This CDR3 region has 15 residues. CDR3: CASTLEAGYGNTIYF. As DNA, the CDR3 is TGTGCCAGCACCCTCGAGGCGGGGTACGGAAACACCATATATTTT.

This clonotype was counted ten times or more. This chain joins TRBV10-3 and TRBJ1-5, with D tentatively TRBD1 (6 bases). CDR3 length equals 13 residues. Trimming took off 2 bases at V and 5 bases at J, with 7 bases between the two ends. Germline-derived CDR1 and CDR2 are ENHRY and SYGVKD. The CDR3 sequence: CAISEEGDQPQHF. The CDR3 DNA is TGTGCCATCAGTGAGGAGGGGGATCAGCCCCAGCATTTT.

This clonotype was counted many times. The chain employs TRBV15 and TRBJ1-1; D is possibly TRBD1 (5 bases). Trimming left V 5 bases short and J 1 base short, with 11 bases between. The length of the CDR3 is 14 residues. Germline V gives CDR1 LNHNV, CDR2 YYDKDF (reference sequence). The CDR3 sequence: CATSPKRGNTEAFF. CDR3 nucleotides: TGTGCCACCAGCCCAAAAAGGGGGAACACTGAAGCTTTCTTT.

This clonotype was counted at least ten times. This chain uses TRBV18 with TRBJ1-5, with D possibly being TRBD1 (5 bases). The CDR3 is made up of 15 amino acids. CDR1 is KGHSH, CDR2 LQKENI, per germline. Trimming removed 0 bases at V and 4 bases at J, with 10 bases between. The CDR3 here is CASSPPSGGNQPQHF. Written as DNA, the CDR3 is TGTGCCAGCTCACCACCGAGTGGGGGGAATCAGCCCCAGCATTTT.

This clonotype was picked up a small number of times. The chain employs TRBV6-1 and TRBJ1-1, with no clear D. Germline V CDR1 and CDR2: MNHNS, SASEGT. CDR3 length equals 13 residues. With 6 bases removed from V and 2 bases from J, the gap between germline ends came to 10 bases. CDR3 sequence reads: CASRTFGNTEAFF. Written as DNA, the CDR3 is TGTGCCAGCAGGACCTTTGGAAACACTGAAGCTTTCTTT.

This clonotype was counted ten times or more. The V and J genes are TRBV7-9 and TRBJ1-6; D not resolved. The germline CDR1 and CDR2 sequences are SEHNR and FQNEAQ (reference sequence). V was pared by 5 bases and J by 10 bases, with 21 bases between. This CDR3 region has 16 residues. CDR3 sequence reads: CASSPPLGGPASPLHF. The CDR3 coding sequence is TGTGCCAGCAGCCCTCCCTTGGGAGGCCCAGCCTCACCCCTCCACTTT. Full variable domain (outside the CDR3, taken from reference TRBV7-9 and TRBJ1-6): DTGVSQNPRHKITKRGQNVTFRCDPISEHNRLYWYRQTLGQGPEFLTYFQNEAQLEKSRLLSDRFSAERPKGSFSTLEIQRTEQGDSAMYLCASSPPLGGPASPLHFGNGTRLTVT.

This clonotype was picked up many times. V gene TRBV2 combines with J gene TRBJ1-5, with a tentative D call TRBD1 (5 bases). The germline V gene has CDR1 SNHLY and CDR2 FYNNEI. The V gene lost 0 bases and the J gene lost 3 bases, with 9 bases spanning the gap. The CDR3 totals 15 residues. The CDR3 region has the DNA TGTGCCAGCAGTGAAGCGAGGGGAGCCAATCAGCCCCAGCATTTT. Protein: CASSEARGANQPQHF.

The table lists this clonotype with many counts. The V and J genes are TRBV5-1 and TRBJ1-1; TRBD1 agrees at 12 bases. Per germline, CDR1 SGHRS and CDR2 YFSETQ. The V gene end was trimmed by 4 bases and the J gene end by 4 bases; junction bases not matched to a gene: 11. This CDR3 is built from 17 residues. CDR3 sequence (DNA): TGCGCCAGCAGCCTGGGACAGGGGGCAGGTATAAGCACTGAAGCTTTCTTT. Amino acids: CASSLGQGAGISTEAFF.

This clonotype was picked up many times. J is TRBJ2-7 and V is TRBV7-6; D is perhaps TRBD1 (6 bases). The CDR3 extends over 15 amino acids. The germline gives CDR1 SGHVS, CDR2 FNYEAQ. V was pared by 0 bases and J by 0 bases, with 9 bases between. CDR3 bases: TGTGCCAGCAGCTTAGCGGGGGCCAGCTCCTACGAGCAGTACTTC. Protein product: CASSLAGASSYEQYF.